A single sample gave rise to the 27 T cell receptor beta chains below, sequenced in a study of PD-1 blockade in classical Hodgkin lymphoma. As for time point: cycle 4 day 1 (C4D1), after around six weeks of nivolumab. Brentuximab vedotin exposure varied among the patients, all of whom had relapsed after autologous stem cell transplantation. The repertoire was sequenced with immunoSEQ multiplex PCR; TCRdb's copy has only in-frame clones and lacks some. Among about 27,000 clones listed, around 72% were seen once. This sample comprised peripheral blood mononuclear cells (PBMCs), obtained before the fourth cycle of nivolumab. These TCRs come from a human donor with classical Hodgkin lymphoma.

This clone was counted a few times. The chain is built from TRBV10-3 and TRBJ1-1, with a tentative D call TRBD1 (6 bases). Trimming removed 3 bases at V and 2 bases at J, with 16 bases between. Germline lookup yields CDR1 ENHRY and CDR2 SYGVKD. The CDR3 has 16 amino acids. CDR3 sequence: CAISEYREGGNTEAFF. For the CDR3, the DNA is TGTGCCATCAGTGAATACAGGGAGGGAGGAAACACTGAAGCTTTCTTT.

V gene TRBV5-1 combines with J gene TRBJ1-1, with 7 bases aligning to TRBD1. Germline-derived CDR1 and CDR2 are SGHRS and YFSETQ. Losses at the gene ends were 1 base for V and 1 base for J; bases not matched to a gene: 4. CDR3 length: 15 residues. The CDR3 DNA sequence: TGCGCCAGCAGCTTGCAGGGACAGTCGAACACTGAAGCTTTCTTT. Encoded protein: CASSLQGQSNTEAFF.

The V gene is TRBV13, the J gene TRBJ2-1; D not resolved. Between the trimmed V and J ends, which lost 0 bases and 3 bases, there was a span of 9 bases. This CDR3 has 15 residues. Germline V lookup: CDR1 PRHDT, CDR2 FYEKMQ (reference sequence). The CDR3 loop is CASSLGPPYYNEQFF. CDR3 coding DNA: TGTGCCAGCAGCTTAGGACCCCCTTACTACAATGAGCAGTTCTTC.

The table lists this clone with a count of one. J is TRBJ1-2 and V is TRBV5-4; D unresolved. The CDR3 totals 14 residues. The V end lost 0 bases, the J end lost 0 bases, and 6 bases lay between the germline ends. Looked up from germline, CDR1 is SGHNT and CDR2 is YYREEE (reference sequence). DNA of the CDR3: TGTGCCAGCAGCTTGGGCAGTACTAACTATGGCTACACCTTC. Translated, it gives CASSLGSTNYGYTF. The whole variable domain, filled in from reference TRBV5-4 and TRBJ1-2, reads ETGVTQSPTHLIKTRGQQVTLRCSSQSGHNTVSWYQQALGQGPQFIFQYYREEENGRGNFPPRFSGLQFPNYSSELNVNALELDDSALYLCASSLGSTNYGYTFGSGTRLTVV.

Regarding this clone: One junction end disagrees with the germline gene, perhaps due to a read error. The sample holds other DNA sequences that translate to the same CDR3. The chain uses TRBV4-1 and TRBJ2-5; TRBD1 is a possible D gene (5 bases). CDR3 length: 16 residues. CDR1 and CDR2 (germline): MGHRA, YSYEKL. The CDR3 coding sequence is TGTGCCAGCAGCCTCCCCCTAGGACACTCCCAAGAGACCCAGTACTTC. It codes for CASSLPLGHSQETQYF.

The genes are TRBV9 and TRBJ1-4; TRBD1 is a possible D gene (6 bases). This CDR3 comprises 14 residues. V lost 5 bases and J 0 bases, leaving 8 bases between the germline ends. Germline V gene data show CDR1 as SGDLS and CDR2 as YYNGEE. The CDR3 region has the DNA TGTGCCAGCAGTCACAGGGCAACTAATGAAAAACTGTTTTTT. It codes for CASSHRATNEKLFF.

The chain recombines TRBV5-1 with TRBJ2-1, with 7 bases aligning to TRBD1. Per germline, CDR1 SGHRS and CDR2 YFSETQ. CDR3 length: 14 amino acids. J was trimmed by 3 bases and V by 0 bases; bases with no gene match: 0. CDR3 in DNA: TGCGCCAGCAGCTTGGGGGACAGCTACAATGAGCAGTTCTTC. Amino acid sequence: CASSLGDSYNEQFF. The full variable domain, in which reference TRBV5-1 and TRBJ2-1 provide the parts outside the CDR3, is KAGVTQTPRYLIKTRGQQVTLSCSPISGHRSVSWYQQTPGQGLQFLFEYFSETQRNKGNFPGRFSGRQFSNSRSEMNVSTLELGDSALYLCASSLGDSYNEQFFGPGTRLTVL.

This clone was detected only a few times. The chain employs TRBV5-1 and TRBJ2-3; D ambiguous. V was cut by 0 bases and J by 2 bases, with 16 bases left in between. Germline values: CDR1 SGHRS, CDR2 YFSETQ. CDR3 length equals 17 residues. CDR3 DNA sequence: TGCGCCAGCAGCTTGGTAGCCCCGGATCATAACACAGATACGCAGTATTTT. Protein sequence: CASSLVAPDHNTDTQYF. Full variable domain (rest looked up from reference TRBV5-1 and TRBJ2-3): KAGVTQTPRYLIKTRGQQVTLSCSPISGHRSVSWYQQTPGQGLQFLFEYFSETQRNKGNFPGRFSGRQFSNSRSEMNVSTLELGDSALYLCASSLVAPDHNTDTQYFGPGTRLTVL.

This rearrangement joins TRBV2 to TRBJ1-1, with TRBD1 matching 7 bases. The CDR3 covers 14 residues. Trimming at V came to 10 bases and at J to 2 bases, leaving 10 bases not matched to a gene. Germline V lookup: CDR1 SNHLY, CDR2 FYNNEI. For the CDR3, the DNA is TGTGCCACCGTACCCCCAGGGGGTAACACTGAAGCTTTCTTT. Translating it yields CATVPPGGNTEAFF.

The J gene is TRBJ1-2, the V gene TRBV4-3; D might be TRBD1 (5 bases). Trimming removed 0 bases at V and 3 bases at J, with 8 bases between. From germline, CDR1 is LGHNA and CDR2 YSLEER. The CDR3 has 14 residues. In nucleotides, the CDR3 is TGCGCCAGCAGCCAAGATCTGGGGGACTATGGCTACACCTTC. Translation: CASSQDLGDYGYTF.

J is TRBJ2-4 and V is TRBV5-6; TRBD2 agrees at 8 bases. Germline values: CDR1 SGHDT, CDR2 YYEEEE. This CDR3 has 16 residues. After removal of 7 bases from V and 0 bases from J, the junction contained 9 bases not matched to a gene. The CDR3 loop is CASGGGPNLAKNIQYF. CDR3 DNA: TGTGCCAGCGGCGGGGGGCCTAACCTAGCCAAAAACATTCAGTACTTC.

This clone was counted between two and nine times. V is TRBV2 and J is TRBJ2-1, with D possibly being TRBD1 (6 bases). The V end was cut by 6 bases, the J end by 9 bases, with 18 bases between. The CDR3 runs 14 residues. Germline CDR1 SNHLY, CDR2 FYNNEI. CDR3 residues: CASRRDTVGSEQFF. The CDR3 region has the DNA TGTGCCAGCAGAAGGGACACAGTAGGGAGTGAGCAGTTCTTC.

This clone was observed once. The V and J genes are TRBV7-2 and TRBJ2-1; D call uncertain. The CDR3 loop spans 11 amino acids. V lost 7 bases, J lost 4 bases, and 5 bases lay in between. Germline V gene sequence: CDR1 SGHTA, CDR2 FQGNSA. CDR3: CASTEYNEQFF. The CDR3 DNA reads TGTGCCAGCACCGAATACAATGAGCAGTTCTTC.

The V gene is TRBV4-2, the J gene TRBJ1-2; D unresolved. Germline loops: CDR1 LGHNA, CDR2 YNFKEQ. The CDR3 is 15 residues long. Trimming left V 1 base short and J 8 bases short, with 17 bases between. As DNA, the CDR3 is TGTGCCAGCAGCCAAGCCCCGCGCCCAGAAGGCGGCTACACCTTC. It specifies CASSQAPRPEGGYTF.

This clone has only a few counts. The genes are TRBV7-2 and TRBJ1-3, with 8 bases identical to TRBD1. Trimming removed 3 bases from V and 4 bases from J; junction bases left unmatched: 5. The CDR3 totals 15 residues. The V gene's germline CDR1 is SGHTA and CDR2 FQGNSA. The CDR3 here is CASSLAGGAGNTIYF. The CDR3 DNA reads as TGTGCCAGCAGCTTGGCAGGGGGCGCCGGAAACACCATATATTTT.

The CDR3 loop is CARSLADRALRSEQYF. The CDR3 bases are TGTGCCAGAAGCTTGGCCGATCGGGCCCTCCGCAGCGAGCAGTACTTC. The chain combines TRBV5-3 with TRBJ2-7, with D unresolved. TRBV5-3 is classed as an ORF, of uncertain function. The CDR3 is 16 amino acids. V lost 0 bases and J lost 6, with 19 bases in between.

This chain uses TRBV30 with TRBJ1-2, with 7 bases that match TRBD1. J lost 7 bases, V lost 5 bases, and 10 bases had no gene match. Looked up from germline, CDR1 is GTSNPN and CDR2 is SVGIG (reference sequence). The CDR3 contains 13 residues. The CDR3 DNA sequence: TGTGCCTGGCGTCAACAGGGGTCCACTGGCTACACCTTC. It translates to CAWRQQGSTGYTF. Using reference TRBV30 and TRBJ1-2 for the parts outside the CDR3, the full variable domain is SQTIHQWPATLVQPVGSPLSLECTVEGTSNPNLYWYRQAAGRGLQLLFYSVGIGQISSEVPQNLSASRPQDRQFILSSKKLLLSDSGFYLCAWRQQGSTGYTFGSGTRLTVV.

The chain carries TRBV29-1 and TRBJ1-2; a weak D match, TRBD1 (6 bases). CDR3 length: 13 amino acids. The germline V gene has CDR1 SQVTM and CDR2 ANQGSEA. V was cut by 5 bases and J by 2 bases, with 12 bases left in between. The CDR3, as DNA: TGCAGCGTTAGGCAACAGGGAAACTATGGCTACACCTTC. This sequence encodes CSVRQQGNYGYTF.

The chain has TRBV6-5 and TRBJ2-2; TRBD1 matches at 9 bases. CDR3 size: 15 residues. With V trimmed by 4 bases and J by 7 bases, 7 bases remained unmatched. Germline CDR1 MNHEY, CDR2 SVGAGI. The CDR3 sequence: CASSFGQGRYGELFF. The CDR3 DNA follows: TGTGCCAGCAGTTTCGGACAGGGGAGATACGGGGAGCTGTTTTTT.

The rearrangement joins TRBV7-6 to TRBJ2-3, with 10 bases aligning to TRBD1. This CDR3 has 17 amino acids. The ends lost 1 base at V and 4 bases at J; junction bases unmatched: 8. The germline gives CDR1 SGHVS, CDR2 FNYEAQ. Written as DNA, the CDR3 is TGTGCCAGCAGCTTAGGATACGGGACAGGGGTGGCAGATACGCAGTATTTT. Translated: CASSLGYGTGVADTQYF.

This clone was recorded a few times. The V and J genes are TRBV5-6 and TRBJ2-3; D gene unclear. The CDR3 contains 12 residues. Trimming removed 0 bases at V and 8 bases at J, with 7 bases between. The germline V gene encodes CDR1 SGHDT and CDR2 YYEEEE. The CDR3 spells CASSLVGTTQYF. The CDR3 nucleotides read TGTGCCAGCAGCTTGGTAGGCACTACGCAGTATTTT.

This sequence joins TRBV7-3 and TRBJ2-5; tentatively, D is TRBD2 (6 bases). Germline V lookup: CDR1 SGHTA, CDR2 FQGTGA. Trimming removed 2 bases at V and 2 bases at J, with 15 bases between. The CDR3 spans 16 residues. Here the CDR3 reads CASSLFGGSSQETQYF. The CDR3 DNA is TGTGCCAGCAGCTTATTTGGGGGGAGCTCTCAAGAGACCCAGTACTTC. Full variable domain (missing parts from reference TRBV7-3 and TRBJ2-5): GAGVSQTPSNKVTEKGKYVELRCDPISGHTALYWYRQSLGQGPEFLIYFQGTGAADDSGLPNDRFFAVRPEGSVSTLKIQRTERGDSAVYLCASSLFGGSSQETQYFGPGTRLLVL.

The V gene is TRBV5-4, the J gene TRBJ2-5, with 9 bases matching TRBD2. Germline V gene sequence: CDR1 SGHNT, CDR2 YYREEE (reference sequence). This CDR3 region has 15 residues. V shed 2 bases, J shed 11 bases, and the junction held 13 bases outside the gene matches. CDR3 in amino acids: CASSFKGGGASEQYF. The CDR3 nucleotides are TGTGCCAGCAGCTTTAAGGGCGGGGGGGCAAGTGAGCAGTACTTC.

In its sample, this clone was seen a few times. The chain couples TRBV18 to TRBJ1-2; perhaps TRBD1 as D (5 bases). The germline V and J ends were trimmed by 2 bases and 8 bases, with 12 bases remaining between them. The CDR3 is 13 amino acids. Germline V gene sequence: CDR1 KGHSH, CDR2 LQKENI. The CDR3 nucleotides are TGTGCCAGCTCACCAGGACCAGGGTCGGGCTACACCTTC. Protein product: CASSPGPGSGYTF. Based on the CDR3 plus reference TRBV18 and TRBJ1-2, the full variable domain is NAGVMQNPRHLVRRRGQEARLRCSPMKGHSHVYWYRQLPEEGLKFMVYLQKENIIDESGMPKERFSAEFPKEGPSILRIQQVVRGDSAAYFCASSPGPGSGYTFGSGTRLTVV.

Details on this clone: No conserved phenylalanine or tryptophan is present at the end of the CDR3, so a read error is the likely explanation. The DNA is left out, because the CDR3 cannot be placed on it with certainty; the CDR3 is given as TCRdb lists it. V gene TRBV5-6 combines with J gene TRBJ1-1. The CDR3 region is 10 residues in length, termini included. The V gene's germline CDR1 is SGHDT and CDR2 YYEEEE. This CDR3 reads CASTDDASPL.

V and J are TRBV15 and TRBJ2-1; possibly TRBD2 for D (6 bases). The germline CDR1 and CDR2 sequences are LNHNV and YYDKDF (reference sequence). Trimming pared 0 bases from V and 3 bases from J, leaving 12 bases between. The CDR3 runs to 16 residues. CDR3 in amino acids: CATSREGTGNYNEQFF. CDR3 DNA: TGTGCCACCAGCAGAGAAGGGACTGGAAACTACAATGAGCAGTTCTTC.

V is TRBV29-1 and J is TRBJ1-1; no firm D call. Trimming shortened V by 4 bases and J by 1 base, and 13 bases separated the two germline ends. The CDR3 has 14 amino acids. Germline V gives CDR1 SQVTM, CDR2 ANQGSEA. The CDR3 nucleotides are TGCAGCGTTGGTCGGGCCGCCGGGAACACTGAAGCTTTCTTT. As protein: CSVGRAAGNTEAFF.